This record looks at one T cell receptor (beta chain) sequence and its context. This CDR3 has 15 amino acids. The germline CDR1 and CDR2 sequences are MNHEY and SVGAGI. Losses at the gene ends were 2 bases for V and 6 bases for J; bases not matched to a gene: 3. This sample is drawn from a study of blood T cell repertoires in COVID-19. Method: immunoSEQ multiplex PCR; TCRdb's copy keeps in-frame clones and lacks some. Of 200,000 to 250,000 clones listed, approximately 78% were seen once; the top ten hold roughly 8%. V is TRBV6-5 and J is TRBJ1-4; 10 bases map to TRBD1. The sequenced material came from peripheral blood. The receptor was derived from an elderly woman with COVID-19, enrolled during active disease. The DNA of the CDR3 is TGTGCCAGCAGTTACCGGACAGGGGGGGATGAAAAACTGTTTTTT. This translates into CASSYRTGGDEKLFF.